These 25 T cell receptor beta chains came from one sample sequenced in a study of blood T cell repertoires in COVID-19. Data came from immunoSEQ multiplex PCR; TCRdb stores just in-frame clones and leaves some out. Seen here are some 230,000 clones, 80% to 90% observed once, and the top ten hold 4.5% to 6%. Sequenced input: peripheral blood. Receptors originate from a woman between 55 and 75 years old who had recovered from COVID-19.

The J gene is TRBJ2-3, the V gene TRBV10-1; 7 nucleotides align to TRBD1. In germline, CDR1 is WNHNN, CDR2 SYGVQD (reference sequence). The junction had 9 bases not matched to a gene; V was cut back by 9 bases and J by 3 bases. This CDR3 contains 14 residues. The CDR3 loop is CASSQDRLTDTQYF. The DNA of the CDR3 is TGCGCCAGTTCCCAGGACAGGCTAACAGATACGCAGTATTTT.

This rearrangement joins TRBV7-2 to TRBJ2-1; 13 nucleotides line up with TRBD2. The CDR3 is 15 residues long. V dropped 1 base and J dropped 9; count of bases not matched to a gene: 3. Germline values: CDR1 SGHTA, CDR2 FQGNSA. The CDR3 bases are TGTGCCAGCAGCTTAGGGACTAGCGGGGGCGGTGAGCAGTTCTTC. The encoded protein is CASSLGTSGGGEQFF.

The chain employs TRBV4-1 and TRBJ1-4; 8 bases map to TRBD1. The J segment lost 0 bases and the V segment lost 6 bases, leaving 9 bases of the junction unmatched. The CDR3 spans 17 residues. Germline CDR1 is MGHRA and CDR2 is YSYEKL. CDR3 region: CASSSPGQETTNEKLFF. For the CDR3, the DNA is TGCGCCAGCAGTTCCCCGGGACAGGAGACAACTAATGAAAAACTGTTTTTT.

The V and J genes are TRBV2 and TRBJ2-7, with 10 positions matching TRBD1. The CDR3 sequence is 15 residues long. Unmatched junction bases numbered 5, after V lost 1 base and J lost 5 bases. CDR1 is SNHLY and CDR2 is FYNNEI in the germline V gene. This CDR3 reads CASSEGRDRGHEQYF. For the CDR3, the DNA is TGTGCCAGCAGTGAAGGACGGGACAGGGGCCACGAGCAGTACTTC.

Here the CDR3 DNA reads TGTGCCAGCAGTTTGAGGCGGACCGGGGAGCTGTTTTTT. It is translated as CASSLRRTGELFF. V and J are TRBV12-3 or TRBV12-4 and TRBJ2-2, with D uncertain. Deletions cut 3 bases from V and 5 bases from J, with 7 bases between. CDR3 length: 13 residues.

The chain is built from TRBV7-2 and TRBJ2-1; TRBD1 aligns across 8 bases. V lost 6 bases and J lost 6; bases outside the gene matches: 10. This CDR3 spans 15 amino acids. CDR1 is SGHTA and CDR2 is FQGNSA in the germline V gene. The CDR3 nucleotides read TGTGCCAGCAGGAAACAACCGGGACAGGTCAATGAGCAGTTCTTC. This gives the protein CASRKQPGQVNEQFF.

The chain is built from TRBV2 and TRBJ1-4, with 9 bases matching TRBD1. Germline lookup yields CDR1 SNHLY and CDR2 FYNNEI. This CDR3 is 14 amino acids long. The V gene end was trimmed by 6 bases and the J gene end by 10 bases; junction bases not matched to a gene: 9. The CDR3 DNA sequence: TGTGCCAGCAGGGACGGGACAGGGTCTGGAAAACTGTTTTTT. Translating gives CASRDGTGSGKLFF.

This chain connects TRBV6-2 or TRBV6-3 to TRBJ2-5; 14 nucleotides line up with TRBD2. The V gene end was trimmed by 5 bases and the J gene end by 2 bases; junction bases not matched to a gene: 4. Germline V lookup: CDR1 MNHEY, CDR2 SVGEGT. The CDR3 length is 16 residues. CDR3 in amino acids: CASSSGLAGGQETQYF. In nucleotides, the CDR3 is TGTGCCAGCAGTAGCGGACTAGCGGGGGGTCAAGAGACCCAGTACTTC.

The chain couples TRBV2 to TRBJ2-7, with D possibly matching TRBD1 (5 bases). Germline V gene data show CDR1 as SNHLY and CDR2 as FYNNEI. Trimming took off 5 bases at V and 4 bases at J, with 18 bases between the two ends. The CDR3 extends over 15 amino acids. CDR3 residues: CASSKDSSGLYEQYF. In nucleotides, the CDR3 is TGTGCCAGCAGTAAAGACAGTTCAGGCCTTTACGAGCAGTACTTC.

The chain employs TRBV2 and TRBJ1-5, with 10 bases that match TRBD1. V trimming: 5 bases; J trimming: 4 bases; junction bases outside the gene matches: 5. The CDR3 is 15 amino acids. Germline CDR1 SNHLY, CDR2 FYNNEI. DNA for the CDR3: TGTGCCAGCAGTCCCCGGGACAGGGGAAATCAGCCCCAGCATTTT. This sequence encodes CASSPRDRGNQPQHF.

V gene TRBV5-1 combines with J gene TRBJ1-1, with 7 bases identical to TRBD1. This CDR3 comprises 14 residues. The germline CDR1 and CDR2 sequences are SGHRS and YFSETQ. The ends lost 3 bases at V and 4 bases at J; junction bases unmatched: 6. The CDR3 coding sequence is TGCGCCAGCAGCTCCCCGCAGGGGGGCACTGAAGCTTTCTTT. As protein: CASSSPQGGTEAFF.

The V gene is TRBV6-1, the J gene TRBJ1-5; a possible D gene is TRBD1 (5 bases). The CDR3 has 18 amino acids. Germline loops: CDR1 MNHNS, CDR2 SASEGT. V was pared by 3 bases and J by 0 bases, with 18 bases between. In DNA, the CDR3 is TGTGCCAGCAGTGAGGGGGGATGGGGCATAGATAGCAATCAGCCCCAGCATTTT. This codes for CASSEGGWGIDSNQPQHF.

CDR3 coding DNA: TGTGCCAGCAGCTTAGGTACAGGTTCAGGGAATCAGCCCCAGCATTTT. As protein: CASSLGTGSGNQPQHF. The V call is TRBV7-2, the J call TRBJ1-5, with TRBD1 as a possible D gene (5 bases). The CDR3 is 16 amino acids. The V and J ends lost 1 base and 4 bases respectively, with 14 bases between them. Per the germline V gene, CDR1 is SGHTA and CDR2 is FQGNSA.

The chain couples TRBV6-5 to TRBJ1-1; the D gene is possibly TRBD1 (5 bases). Per germline, CDR1 MNHEY and CDR2 SVGAGI. Trimming shortened V by 5 bases and J by 3 bases, and 13 bases separated the two germline ends. The CDR3 is 14 residues long. CDR3 bases: TGTGCCAGCAGTCGCTTTGGGGCGGACACTGAAGCTTTCTTT. It translates to CASSRFGADTEAFF.

This chain uses TRBV27 with TRBJ2-7; a weak D match, TRBD2 (5 bases). The CDR3 spans 14 residues. V dropped 2 bases and J dropped 6 bases, with 14 bases sitting between them. Germline V gene lookup returns CDR1 MNHEY and CDR2 SMNVEV (reference sequence). For the CDR3, the DNA is TGTGCCAGCAGTTTACCCGGGGTAGGAACCGAGCAGTACTTC. Amino acids: CASSLPGVGTEQYF.

The chain uses TRBV7-9 and TRBJ1-1; possible D gene TRBD1, 6 bases. The germline gives CDR1 SEHNR, CDR2 FQNEAQ (reference sequence). Trimming removed 5 bases from V and 8 bases from J, with 24 bases in between. The CDR3 is 16 residues long. CDR3 sequence reads: CASSVRGGNPPPEAFF. The CDR3 DNA is TGTGCCAGCAGCGTAAGGGGGGGGAACCCACCTCCCGAAGCTTTCTTT.

The chain links TRBV19 to TRBJ2-1, with 9 nucleotides matching TRBD1. Germline V gene sequence: CDR1 LNHDA, CDR2 SQIVND (reference sequence). With V trimmed by 5 bases and J by 6 bases, 11 bases remained unmatched. The CDR3 loop spans 16 amino acids. CDR3: CASSQSRDRVGNEQFF. The CDR3 DNA follows: TGTGCCAGTAGTCAAAGCCGGGACAGGGTTGGCAATGAGCAGTTCTTC.

The CDR3 region is CASTVWGGSYNEQFF. In DNA form, the CDR3 reads TGTGCCAGCACCGTATGGGGGGGCTCCTACAATGAGCAGTTCTTC. The chain is built from TRBV7-9 and TRBJ2-1; TRBD2 matches at 7 bases. Trimming took 7 bases from V and 0 from J; bases not matched to a gene: 6. Germline V lookup: CDR1 SEHNR, CDR2 FQNEAQ (reference sequence). The CDR3 has 15 amino acids.

A single count supports this clone. The chain employs TRBV27 and TRBJ1-1, with D possibly TRBD1 on 5 matching bases. This CDR3 comprises 14 residues. Trimming pared 2 bases from V and 5 bases from J, leaving 12 bases between. Per germline, CDR1 MNHEY and CDR2 SMNVEV (reference sequence). CDR3 residues: CASSLMGGVTEAFF. CDR3 in DNA: TGTGCCAGCAGTTTAATGGGGGGGGTGACTGAAGCTTTCTTT.

This clone was counted once. The J gene is TRBJ1-6, the V gene TRBV13, with D perhaps TRBD1 (6 bases). Trimming removed 5 bases at V and 9 bases at J, with 17 bases between. The CDR3 covers 15 residues. Germline V gene sequence: CDR1 PRHDT, CDR2 FYEKMQ (reference sequence). The chain's CDR3 is CASSRTLLGGSPLHF. The DNA of the CDR3 is TGTGCCAGCAGCAGGACTCTCTTAGGGGGTTCACCCCTCCACTTT.

This chain connects TRBV4-2 to TRBJ2-7; the D gene is possibly TRBD1 (5 bases). The CDR3 spans 14 residues. CDR1 and CDR2 (germline): LGHNA, YNFKEQ. With 4 bases removed from V and 4 bases from J, the gap between germline ends came to 14 bases. The CDR3 nucleotides are TGTGCCAGCAGCCGCGGCGGCAGGGCTTACGAGCAGTACTTC. Its protein product is CASSRGGRAYEQYF.

This chain joins TRBV4-1 and TRBJ2-5, with TRBD1 matching over 11 bases. Germline CDR1 is MGHRA and CDR2 is YSYEKL. The CDR3 runs to 16 residues. V was clipped by 4 bases and J by 2 bases; unmatched bases: 6. CDR3 residues: CASSRFRDRGQETQYF. The CDR3 DNA reads TGCGCCAGCAGCCGCTTCCGGGACAGGGGGCAAGAGACCCAGTACTTC.

The V call is TRBV12-3 or TRBV12-4, the J call TRBJ1-2; 8 nucleotides align to TRBD1. J was trimmed by 7 bases and V by 5 bases; bases with no gene match: 3. CDR3 length equals 12 residues. The CDR3 spells CASSMGQAGYTF. CDR3 coding DNA: TGTGCCAGCAGTATGGGACAGGCTGGCTACACCTTC.

J is TRBJ2-1 and V is TRBV13; TRBD2 matches at 7 bases. The V gene's germline CDR1 is PRHDT and CDR2 FYEKMQ (reference sequence). V shed 5 bases, J shed 4 bases, and the junction held 2 bases outside the gene matches. The CDR3 extends over 13 amino acids. CDR3 bases: TGTGCCAGCAGCCCGCGGGGGTACAATGAGCAGTTCTTC. Translated: CASSPRGYNEQFF.

The J gene is TRBJ1-2, the V gene TRBV5-1; D unclear. The CDR3 consists of 14 residues. V lost 7 bases, J lost 4 bases, and 17 bases lay in between. CDR1 is SGHRS, CDR2 YFSETQ, per germline. The CDR3 DNA is TGCGCCAGCCAGAGGGAGGGCCAGATCTATGGCTACACCTTC. It codes for CASQREGQIYGYTF.